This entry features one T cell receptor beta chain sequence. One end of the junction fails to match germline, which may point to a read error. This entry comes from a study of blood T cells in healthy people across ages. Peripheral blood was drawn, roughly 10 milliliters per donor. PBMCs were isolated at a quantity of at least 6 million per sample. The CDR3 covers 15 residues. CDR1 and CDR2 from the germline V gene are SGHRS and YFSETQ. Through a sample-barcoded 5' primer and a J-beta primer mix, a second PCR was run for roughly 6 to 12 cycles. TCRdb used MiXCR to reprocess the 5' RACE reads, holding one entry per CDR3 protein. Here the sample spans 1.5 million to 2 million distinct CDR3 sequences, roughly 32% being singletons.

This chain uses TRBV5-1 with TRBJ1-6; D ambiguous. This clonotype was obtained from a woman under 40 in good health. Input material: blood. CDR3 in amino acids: CASCFSRENNSPLHF. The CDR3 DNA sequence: TGCGCCAGCTGCTTTTCGCGAGAGAATAATTCACCCCTCCACTTT.